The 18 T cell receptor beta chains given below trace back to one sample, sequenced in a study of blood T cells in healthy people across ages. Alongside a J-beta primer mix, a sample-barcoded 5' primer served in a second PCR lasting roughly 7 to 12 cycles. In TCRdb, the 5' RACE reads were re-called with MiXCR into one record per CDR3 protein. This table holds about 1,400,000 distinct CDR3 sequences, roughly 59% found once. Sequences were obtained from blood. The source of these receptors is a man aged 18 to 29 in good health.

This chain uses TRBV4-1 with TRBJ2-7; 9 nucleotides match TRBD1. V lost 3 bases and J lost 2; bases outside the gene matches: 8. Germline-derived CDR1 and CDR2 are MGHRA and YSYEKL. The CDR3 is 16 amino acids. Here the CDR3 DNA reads TGCGCCAGCAGCCATCCCCGGGGGACAGGGACCTACGAGCAGTACTTC. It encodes CASSHPRGTGTYEQYF.

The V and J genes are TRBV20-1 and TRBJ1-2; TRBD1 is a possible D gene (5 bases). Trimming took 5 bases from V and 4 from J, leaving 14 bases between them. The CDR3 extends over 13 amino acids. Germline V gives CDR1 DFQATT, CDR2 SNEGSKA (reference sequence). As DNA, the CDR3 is TGCAGTGCTTCCGGGTTGCAGGGCTATGGCTACACCTTC. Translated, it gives CSASGLQGYGYTF.

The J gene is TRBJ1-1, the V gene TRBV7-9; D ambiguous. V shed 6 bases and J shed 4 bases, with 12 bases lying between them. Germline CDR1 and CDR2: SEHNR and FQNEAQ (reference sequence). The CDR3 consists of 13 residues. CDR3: CASRGPLGTEAFF. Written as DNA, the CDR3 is TGTGCCAGCAGGGGTCCCCTGGGCACTGAAGCTTTCTTT.

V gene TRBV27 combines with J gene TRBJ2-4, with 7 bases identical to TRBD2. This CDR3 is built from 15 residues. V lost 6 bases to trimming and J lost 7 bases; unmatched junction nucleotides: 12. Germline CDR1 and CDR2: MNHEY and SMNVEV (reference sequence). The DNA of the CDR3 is TGTGCCAGCAGACTGCGGAGGGAGGGCTTGAACATTCAGTACTTC. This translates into CASRLRREGLNIQYF.

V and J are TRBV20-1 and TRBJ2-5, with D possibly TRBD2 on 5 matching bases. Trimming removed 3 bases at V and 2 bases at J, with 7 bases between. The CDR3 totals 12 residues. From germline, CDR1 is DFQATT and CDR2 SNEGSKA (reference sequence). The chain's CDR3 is CSARGSQETQYF. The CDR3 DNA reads TGCAGTGCTAGGGGGAGTCAAGAGACCCAGTACTTC.

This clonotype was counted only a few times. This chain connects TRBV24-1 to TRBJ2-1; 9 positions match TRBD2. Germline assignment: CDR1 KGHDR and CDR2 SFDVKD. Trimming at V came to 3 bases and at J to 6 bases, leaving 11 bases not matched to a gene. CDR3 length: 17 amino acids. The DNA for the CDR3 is TGTGCCACCAGTGATACACCCGTAGCGGGAGTTTCCAATGAGCAGTTCTTC. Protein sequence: CATSDTPVAGVSNEQFF.

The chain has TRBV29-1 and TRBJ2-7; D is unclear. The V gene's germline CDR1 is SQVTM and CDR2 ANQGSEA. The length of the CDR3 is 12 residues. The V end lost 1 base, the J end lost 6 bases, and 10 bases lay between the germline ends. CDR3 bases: TGCAGCGTTGAAGTCCAGCCTAGCGAGCAGTACTTC. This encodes CSVEVQPSEQYF.

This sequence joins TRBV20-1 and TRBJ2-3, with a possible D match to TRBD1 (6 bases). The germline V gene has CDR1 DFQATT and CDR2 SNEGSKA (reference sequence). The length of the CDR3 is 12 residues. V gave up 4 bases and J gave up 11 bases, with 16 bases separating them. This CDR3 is CSANAQGNRQYF. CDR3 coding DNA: TGCAGTGCTAACGCTCAGGGGAATAGGCAGTATTTT.

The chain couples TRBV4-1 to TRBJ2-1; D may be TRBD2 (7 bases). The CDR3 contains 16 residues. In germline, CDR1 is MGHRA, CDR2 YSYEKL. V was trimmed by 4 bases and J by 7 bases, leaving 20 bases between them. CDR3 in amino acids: CASSLGRGGMFNEQFF. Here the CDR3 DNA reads TGCGCCAGCAGCCTTGGGAGGGGGGGCATGTTTAATGAGCAGTTCTTC.

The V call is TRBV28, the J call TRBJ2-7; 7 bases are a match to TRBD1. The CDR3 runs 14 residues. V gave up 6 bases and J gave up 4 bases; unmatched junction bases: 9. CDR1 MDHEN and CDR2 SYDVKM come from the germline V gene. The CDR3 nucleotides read TGTGCCAGCAGGCCCACAGGGGCCCAATACGAGCAGTACTTC. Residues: CASRPTGAQYEQYF.

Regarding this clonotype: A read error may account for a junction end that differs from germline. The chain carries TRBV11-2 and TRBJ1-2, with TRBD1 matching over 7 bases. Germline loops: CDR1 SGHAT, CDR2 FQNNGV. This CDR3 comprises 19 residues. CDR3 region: CASTLGAGTELRVSDGYTF. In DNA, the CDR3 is TGTGCCAGCACCTTAGGGGCTGGGACAGAGCTAAGAGTGTCGGATGGCTACACCTTC. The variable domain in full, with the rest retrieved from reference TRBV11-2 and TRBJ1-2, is EAGVAQSPRYKIIEKRQSVAFWCNPISGHATLYWYQQILGQGPKLLIQFQNNGVVDDSQLPKDRFSAERLKGVDSTLKIQPAKLEDSAVYLCASTLGAGTELRVSDGYTFGSGTRLTVV.

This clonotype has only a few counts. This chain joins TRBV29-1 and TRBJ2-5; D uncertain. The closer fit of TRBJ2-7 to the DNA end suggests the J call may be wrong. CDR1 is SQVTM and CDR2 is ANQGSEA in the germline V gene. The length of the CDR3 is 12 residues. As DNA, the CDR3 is TGCAGCGTGAATATACCTACCTACGAGCAGTACTTC. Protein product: CSVNIPTYEQYF.

In nucleotides, the CDR3 is TGCGCCAGCAGCCAAGGGACCAATCCGTTCTTC. Protein product: CASSQGTNPFF. The V gene is TRBV4-1, the J gene TRBJ2-1; D ambiguous. The length of the CDR3 is 11 residues. With 1 base removed from V and 15 bases from J, the gap between germline ends came to 10 bases. Germline values: CDR1 MGHRA, CDR2 YSYEKL.

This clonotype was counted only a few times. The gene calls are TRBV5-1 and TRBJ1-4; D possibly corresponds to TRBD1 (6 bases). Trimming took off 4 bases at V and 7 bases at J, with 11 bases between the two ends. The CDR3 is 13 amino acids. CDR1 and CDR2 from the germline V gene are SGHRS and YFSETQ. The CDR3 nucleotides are TGCGCCAGCAGCCCTGGACAGCCTGAAAAACTGTTTTTT. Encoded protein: CASSPGQPEKLFF.

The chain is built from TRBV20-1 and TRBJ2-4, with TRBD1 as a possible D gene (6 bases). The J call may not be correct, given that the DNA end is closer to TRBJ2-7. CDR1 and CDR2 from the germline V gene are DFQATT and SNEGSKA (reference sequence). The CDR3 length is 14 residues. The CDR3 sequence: CSASRQAQPYEQYF. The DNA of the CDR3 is TGCAGTGCTAGCCGACAGGCTCAGCCCTACGAGCAGTACTTC.

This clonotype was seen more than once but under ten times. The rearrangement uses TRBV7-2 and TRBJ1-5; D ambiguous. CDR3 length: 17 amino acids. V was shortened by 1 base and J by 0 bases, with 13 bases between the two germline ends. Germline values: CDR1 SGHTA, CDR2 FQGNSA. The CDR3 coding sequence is TGTGCCAGCAGCTTAGAGGGTAGAGGTTATAGCAATCAGCCCCAGCATTTT. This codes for CASSLEGRGYSNQPQHF.

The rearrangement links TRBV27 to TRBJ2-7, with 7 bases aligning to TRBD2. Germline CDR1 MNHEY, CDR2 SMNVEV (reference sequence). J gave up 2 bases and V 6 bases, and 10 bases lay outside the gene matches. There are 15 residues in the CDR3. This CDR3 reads CASRHMGGSAYEQYF. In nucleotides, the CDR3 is TGTGCCAGCAGACATATGGGCGGGAGCGCCTACGAGCAGTACTTC.

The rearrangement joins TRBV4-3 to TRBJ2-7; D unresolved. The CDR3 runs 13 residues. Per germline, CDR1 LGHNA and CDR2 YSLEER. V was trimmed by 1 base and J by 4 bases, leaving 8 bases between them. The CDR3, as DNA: TGCGCCAGCAGCCAAGGGGCCAGATACGAGCAGTACTTC. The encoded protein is CASSQGARYEQYF.